The next 32 T cell receptor beta chains were all read from a single sample in a study of TIL therapy for anti-PD-1-resistant metastatic lung cancer. The immunoSEQ assay was v3. Sequenced by immunoSEQ multiplex PCR; TCRdb stores in-frame clones only, minus some. The sample yields 5,500 to 7,500 clones, around three fifths seen once. Time point specified: pre-treatment sample, taken before nivolumab and TIL therapy. The tumor samples were excised metastases, mostly pleural nodules or supraclavicular lymph nodes. This material consisted of tumor tissue, taken at baseline. The receptors derive from a person aged 30 to 80 with non-small cell lung cancer.

The V call is TRBV4-3, the J call TRBJ2-3, with 12 nucleotides matching TRBD1. The germline gives CDR1 LGHNA, CDR2 YSLEER. This CDR3 is 17 amino acids long. Losses at the gene ends were 0 bases for V and 2 bases for J; bases not matched to a gene: 3. The CDR3 protein is CASSQEWDRGLTDTQYF. The CDR3 DNA is TGCGCCAGCAGCCAAGAGTGGGACAGGGGGCTCACAGATACGCAGTATTTT.

This clone was detected a few times. The gene calls are TRBV30 and TRBJ2-7; D not certain. CDR3 length: 12 residues. Per germline, CDR1 GTSNPN and CDR2 SVGIG (reference sequence). Trimming stripped 3 bases from V and 2 bases from J, with 8 bases between. This CDR3 is CAWSAGAYEQYF. CDR3 nucleotide sequence: TGTGCCTGGAGCGCAGGAGCCTACGAGCAGTACTTC.

This clone was seen more than once but under ten times. The J gene is TRBJ1-3, the V gene TRBV7-2, with D possibly being TRBD1 (5 bases). V was cut by 1 base and J by 4 bases, with 11 bases left in between. Germline V lookup: CDR1 SGHTA, CDR2 FQGNSA. The CDR3 totals 15 residues. The CDR3 protein is CASSLGGPLGNTIYF. The CDR3 DNA reads TGTGCCAGCAGCTTAGGGGGACCGCTAGGAAACACCATATATTTT.

The chain employs TRBV7-9 and TRBJ1-1, with a tentative D call TRBD1 (5 bases). CDR1 and CDR2 from the germline V gene are SEHNR and FQNEAQ (reference sequence). V was pared by 8 bases and J by 1 base, with 8 bases between. The CDR3 totals 12 residues. CDR3 bases: TGTGCCAGCGGGGCCGGGAACACTGAAGCTTTCTTT. Residues: CASGAGNTEAFF.

The V and J genes are TRBV5-8 and TRBJ2-2; the match to TRBD1 covers 8 bases. J gave up 4 bases and V 0 bases, and 8 bases lay outside the gene matches. Germline values: CDR1 SGHTS, CDR2 YDEGEE. CDR3 size: 17 residues. CDR3 amino acids: CASSLDSTGAGTGELFF. CDR3 sequence (DNA): TGTGCCAGCAGCTTGGATTCGACAGGGGCGGGCACCGGGGAGCTGTTTTTT.

The chain uses TRBV6-2 or TRBV6-3 and TRBJ2-7; D gene unclear. The CDR3 runs to 13 residues. The germline V and J ends were trimmed by 5 bases and 3 bases, with 11 bases remaining between them. Germline loops: CDR1 MNHEY, CDR2 SVGEGT. The CDR3 is CASSNPIFYEQYF. CDR3 DNA: TGTGCCAGCAGTAACCCAATCTTCTACGAGCAGTACTTC.

The sample holds a few counts of this clone. The chain recombines TRBV7-2 with TRBJ1-2; the D gene is possibly TRBD1 (5 bases). This CDR3 contains 16 residues. Germline CDR1 SGHTA, CDR2 FQGNSA. The V end was cut by 1 base, the J end by 4 bases, with 16 bases between. Here the CDR3 DNA reads TGTGCCAGCAGCTTAGGCCCCGGGGGAGGGTTCTATGGCTACACCTTC. Translation: CASSLGPGGGFYGYTF.

This chain links TRBV30 with TRBJ2-1, with a weak D call TRBD2 (5 bases). Between the trimmed V and J ends, which lost 3 bases and 7 bases, there was a span of 13 bases. Germline loops: CDR1 GTSNPN, CDR2 SVGIG (reference sequence). This CDR3 is 13 amino acids long. Here the CDR3 reads CAWSRTRGNEQFF. The CDR3, as DNA: TGTGCCTGGAGCAGGACTCGCGGTAATGAGCAGTTCTTC.

The gene calls are TRBV28 and TRBJ2-7; 7 bases agree with TRBD1. Per the germline V gene, CDR1 is MDHEN and CDR2 is SYDVKM. This CDR3 contains 17 residues. V was pared by 9 bases and J by 5 bases, with 22 bases of the junction left unmatched. CDR3 residues: CARGQLTDRVVLHEQYF. The CDR3 bases are TGTGCCAGGGGACAACTCACAGACAGGGTAGTTTTGCACGAGCAGTACTTC. Full variable domain (rest looked up from reference TRBV28 and TRBJ2-7): DVKVTQSSRYLVKRTGEKVFLECVQDMDHENMFWYRQDPGLGLRLIYFSYDVKMKEKGDIPEGYSVSREKKERFSLILESASTNQTSMYLCARGQLTDRVVLHEQYFGPGTRLTVT.

The chain links TRBV5-6 to TRBJ2-7; D might be TRBD1 or TRBD2, each matching 5 bases. Looked up from germline, CDR1 is SGHDT and CDR2 is YYEEEE. V lost 3 bases and J lost 7, with 11 bases in between. This CDR3 region has 12 residues. The DNA for the CDR3 is TGTGCCAGCAGCTCCGGGACGAGGGAGCAGTACTTC. Translation gives CASSSGTREQYF.

This chain uses TRBV30 with TRBJ2-5; D is perhaps TRBD2 (6 bases). The germline V and J ends were trimmed by 2 bases and 3 bases, with 13 bases remaining between them. This CDR3 is built from 14 residues. Germline V lookup: CDR1 GTSNPN, CDR2 SVGIG (reference sequence). The CDR3 protein is CAWSLGTSEETQYF. CDR3 DNA: TGTGCCTGGAGTTTGGGGACTTCCGAAGAGACCCAGTACTTC.

The sample holds a few counts of this clone. CDR3 DNA: TGTGCCAGCAGTCAACCCGGGACTAGCGGCTATACGCAGTATTTT. It encodes CASSQPGTSGYTQYF. The rearrangement joins TRBV6-2 or TRBV6-3 to TRBJ2-3; the match to TRBD2 covers 11 bases. Germline V gene sequence: CDR1 MNHEY, CDR2 SVGEGT. J was trimmed by 7 bases and V by 5 bases; bases with no gene match: 8. The CDR3 consists of 15 residues.

This clone turned up a few times. The DNA for the CDR3 is TGTGCCAGCAGCGCGGGACTAGCGGGATCCAATGAGCAGTTCTTC. This sequence encodes CASSAGLAGSNEQFF. The chain uses TRBV9 and TRBJ2-1, with 13 bases aligning to TRBD2. The junction had 3 bases not matched to a gene; V was cut back by 3 bases and J by 6 bases. This CDR3 region has 15 residues. From germline, CDR1 is SGDLS and CDR2 YYNGEE.

This chain uses TRBV7-2 with TRBJ2-3; D may be TRBD2 (5 bases). Germline CDR1 reads SGHTA; CDR2 reads FQGNSA. The CDR3 length is 14 residues. The V end was cut by 3 bases, the J end by 9 bases, with 16 bases between. The CDR3: CASSFGGSLETQYF. The CDR3 DNA sequence: TGTGCCAGCAGCTTCGGAGGAAGCCTGGAAACGCAGTATTTT. Using reference TRBV7-2 and TRBJ2-3 for the parts outside the CDR3, the full variable domain is GAGVSQSPSNKVTEKGKDVELRCDPISGHTALYWYRQSLGQGLEFLIYFQGNSAPDKSGLPSDRFSAERTGGSVSTLTIQRTQQEDSAVYLCASSFGGSLETQYFGPGTRLTVL.

The rearrangement links TRBV28 to TRBJ2-5; no clear D gene. The CDR3 is made up of 11 amino acids. From germline, CDR1 is MDHEN and CDR2 SYDVKM. The ends were cut back, 6 bases at V and 6 bases at J, with 8 bases in the middle. CDR3 sequence (DNA): TGTGCCAGCAGGGAGCGTAAGACCCAGTACTTC. Its protein is CASRERKTQYF. Looking up the rest from reference TRBV28 and TRBJ2-5 gives the full variable domain: DVKVTQSSRYLVKRTGEKVFLECVQDMDHENMFWYRQDPGLGLRLIYFSYDVKMKEKGDIPEGYSVSREKKERFSLILESASTNQTSMYLCASRERKTQYFGPGTRLLVL.

This clone occurred once. The V and J genes are TRBV28 and TRBJ1-2; 7 bases map to TRBD1. The V gene end was trimmed by 8 bases and the J gene end by 4 bases; junction bases not matched to a gene: 13. This CDR3 is built from 15 residues. Germline CDR1 is MDHEN and CDR2 is SYDVKM. The DNA of the CDR3 is TGTGCCAGCGGGCTAACAGGGGCCGGGGGCTATGGCTACACCTTC. Encoded protein: CASGLTGAGGYGYTF.

Only one count was recorded for this clone. V is TRBV16 and J is TRBJ1-6; no clear D gene. This CDR3 is built from 15 residues. V lost 0 bases to trimming and J lost 1 base, with 4 bases between them. In germline, CDR1 is KGHSY, CDR2 FQNENV. The CDR3 sequence is CASSQSQSYNSPLHF. Written as DNA, the CDR3 is TGTGCCAGCAGCCAATCGCAATCCTATAATTCACCCCTCCACTTT.

This clone was seen more than once but under ten times. The rearrangement links TRBV7-9 to TRBJ2-1, with unresolved D. This CDR3 is 13 amino acids long. The V gene lost 2 bases and the J gene lost 3 bases, with 5 bases spanning the gap. CDR1 and CDR2 (germline): SEHNR, FQNEAQ (reference sequence). CDR3 region: CASSLSGYNEQFF. The CDR3, as DNA: TGTGCCAGCAGCTTAAGTGGCTACAATGAGCAGTTCTTC.

CDR3 protein: CASRGPGGTEAFF. CDR3 nucleotides: TGTGCCAGTAGGGGACCAGGGGGCACTGAAGCTTTCTTT. The V and J genes are TRBV19 and TRBJ1-1, with 7 positions matching TRBD1. The CDR3 is made up of 13 amino acids. The V gene end was trimmed by 6 bases and the J gene end by 4 bases; junction bases not matched to a gene: 5. Germline-derived CDR1 and CDR2 are LNHDA and SQIVND (reference sequence).

The V call is TRBV7-2, the J call TRBJ2-7, with D hard to call. Germline CDR1 is SGHTA and CDR2 is FQGNSA. The CDR3 has 13 amino acids. V shed 5 bases and J shed 2 bases, with 10 bases lying between them. For the CDR3, the DNA is TGTGCCAGCAGCCAACCGGCCCCCTACGAGCAGTACTTC. It is translated as CASSQPAPYEQYF.

This clone was seen only a few times. The V and J genes are TRBV18 and TRBJ1-3; D might be TRBD1 (5 bases). The V end was cut by 2 bases, the J end by 2 bases, with 10 bases between. Germline V lookup: CDR1 KGHSH, CDR2 LQKENI. The CDR3 spans 15 residues. This CDR3 is CASSPDPGAGNTIYF. The CDR3 coding sequence is TGTGCCAGCTCACCAGATCCGGGGGCTGGAAACACCATATATTTT.

This chain joins TRBV7-2 and TRBJ1-4; a weak D match, TRBD1 (5 bases). Germline lookup yields CDR1 SGHTA and CDR2 FQGNSA. The V end was cut by 5 bases, the J end by 5 bases, with 12 bases between. This CDR3 is 14 amino acids long. The CDR3 region has the DNA TGTGCCAGCAGCCGTCAGGGTGGGAATGAAAAACTGTTTTTT. Translation gives CASSRQGGNEKLFF.

V gene TRBV9 combines with J gene TRBJ2-2; tentatively, D is TRBD2 (5 bases). Germline assignment: CDR1 SGDLS and CDR2 YYNGEE. The CDR3 spans 13 residues. Deletions cut 4 bases from V and 7 bases from J, with 11 bases between. The CDR3 bases are TGTGCCAGCAGCTCCCGAGGAGGCGGGGAGCTGTTTTTT. Translating gives CASSSRGGGELFF.

The J gene is TRBJ2-5, the V gene TRBV6-2 or TRBV6-3; TRBD2 aligns across 9 bases. CDR3 length: 14 amino acids. V gave up 2 bases and J gave up 5 bases; unmatched junction bases: 3. The germline gives CDR1 MNHEY, CDR2 SVGEGT. In DNA, the CDR3 is TGTGCCAGCAGTTACGGCGGGGGGGCCGAGACCCAGTACTTC. Translation: CASSYGGGAETQYF.

The chain employs TRBV28 and TRBJ2-7; 10 bases line up with TRBD2. Germline V gives CDR1 MDHEN, CDR2 SYDVKM. The CDR3 is 15 residues long. The trim removed 4 bases at V and 4 bases at J, leaving 7 bases unmatched. This chain's CDR3 is CASSSSAGGRYEQYF. As DNA, the CDR3 is TGTGCCAGCAGTTCCTCAGCGGGGGGGAGATACGAGCAGTACTTC.

The rearrangement links TRBV27 to TRBJ2-7, with TRBD2 identical over 7 bases. Germline trimming cut 2 bases from V and 1 base from J; bases unmatched to any gene: 5. This CDR3 spans 15 amino acids. Germline CDR1 MNHEY, CDR2 SMNVEV (reference sequence). The CDR3 sequence: CASSLVSGQSYEQYF. CDR3 nucleotides: TGTGCCAGCAGTTTAGTTAGCGGGCAGTCCTACGAGCAGTACTTC.

CDR3 in amino acids: CASSLAENGLNEKLFF. The CDR3 DNA reads as TGCGCCAGCAGCTTGGCCGAAAACGGACTTAATGAAAAACTGTTTTTT. This rearrangement joins TRBV5-1 to TRBJ1-4; D is uncertain. V gave up 0 bases and J gave up 4 bases, with 13 bases separating them. Germline loops: CDR1 SGHRS, CDR2 YFSETQ. The CDR3 covers 16 residues.

In this sample, this clone turned up a few times. The chain combines TRBV24-1 with TRBJ2-1; the match to TRBD2 covers 11 bases. The CDR3 has 15 amino acids. With 5 bases clipped from V and 3 bases from J, the junction kept 2 bases outside the gene matches. The germline gives CDR1 KGHDR, CDR2 SFDVKD. The DNA of the CDR3 is TGTGCCACCAGTGTTGGGACTAGCGGCTACAATGAGCAGTTCTTC. Amino acid sequence: CATSVGTSGYNEQFF.

In its sample, this clone was seen a few times. The same CDR3 can be traced to other DNA sequences in this sample. This chain joins TRBV27 and TRBJ2-3; D is uncertain. V gave up 6 bases and J gave up 4 bases, with 8 bases separating them. This CDR3 comprises 12 residues. Germline V gene data show CDR1 as MNHEY and CDR2 as SMNVEV (reference sequence). The chain's CDR3 is CASRSGSDTQYF. In DNA, the CDR3 is TGTGCCAGCAGGTCGGGCTCAGATACGCAGTATTTT.

V usage is TRBV5-1 and J usage is TRBJ2-3, with no clear D. The CDR3 runs to 14 residues. The germline gives CDR1 SGHRS, CDR2 YFSETQ. The V end lost 0 bases, the J end lost 4 bases, and 9 bases lay between the germline ends. CDR3 sequence reads: CASSLVGSSDTQYF. CDR3 coding DNA: TGCGCCAGCAGCTTGGTTGGTAGTTCAGATACGCAGTATTTT. Complete variable domain (other parts from reference TRBV5-1 and TRBJ2-3): KAGVTQTPRYLIKTRGQQVTLSCSPISGHRSVSWYQQTPGQGLQFLFEYFSETQRNKGNFPGRFSGRQFSNSRSEMNVSTLELGDSALYLCASSLVGSSDTQYFGPGTRLTVL.

This clone ranks as medium-sized. This rearrangement joins TRBV28 to TRBJ1-2; D perhaps matches TRBD1 (6 bases). The CDR3 length is 14 residues. V was shortened by 5 bases and J by 8 bases, with 18 bases between the two germline ends. Germline CDR1 is MDHEN and CDR2 is SYDVKM. The CDR3 is CASSPPWGGRGYTF. The DNA of the CDR3 is TGTGCCAGCAGTCCCCCGTGGGGGGGCAGAGGCTACACCTTC.

V usage is TRBV28 and J usage is TRBJ2-7; tentatively, D is TRBD1 (6 bases). From germline, CDR1 is MDHEN and CDR2 SYDVKM. Trimming removed 3 bases at V and 5 bases at J, with 17 bases between. The CDR3 has 15 residues. The CDR3 sequence: CASSFPPQGIHEQYF. Written as DNA, the CDR3 is TGTGCCAGCAGTTTCCCACCCCAGGGGATCCACGAGCAGTACTTC. The full variable domain, rest sourced from reference TRBV28 and TRBJ2-7, is DVKVTQSSRYLVKRTGEKVFLECVQDMDHENMFWYRQDPGLGLRLIYFSYDVKMKEKGDIPEGYSVSREKKERFSLILESASTNQTSMYLCASSFPPQGIHEQYFGPGTRLTVT.